This entry features one T cell receptor (beta chain) sequence. This clonotype has a count of ten or more. The clone's antigen remains unknown. No per-base quality is available; no much larger clone lies one base away. What this sample's treatment or condition label stands for: allogeneic hematopoietic cell transplantation with graft depleted of TCRalphabeta T cells and CD19 B cells. The children who served as transplant recipients had been given grafts of TCRalphabeta/CD19-depleted allogeneic hematopoietic cells. Germline trimming: 0 bases from V, 5 bases from J; junction bases outside gene matches: 6. From the germline V gene (reference sequence), CDR1 is SGHKS and CDR2 is YYEKEE. The CDR3 runs 16 residues from the cysteine to the phenylalanine. Just the 48-base CDR3 DNA is kept, in frame starting at base 1. This entry comes from a study of T-cell reconstitution after alpha-beta-depleted transplantation in children (dated by TCRdb to 2015 to 2016). At the level of the whole study: T-cell immune reconstitution after TCRalphabeta/CD19-depleted allogeneic hematopoietic cell transplantation in children was quantitatively tracked in the study by means of TCR repertoire profiling. General findings and caveats noted by the study authors: Over subsequent months, a decline in hyperexpanded clone frequencies was noted, and after one year, T-cell counts and TCRbeta diversity were mostly ascribed to newly produced T cells. The apparently early alphabetaT-cell count recovery about two months after transplant was reportedly dependent on only several hundred rapidly expanded clones derived from non-depleted graft cells. In some patients, high TCRbeta diversity at day 60 was attributed to recipient T cells and intrathymic progenitors that had survived conditioning.

The library relied on PCR. TCRdb records Illumina HiSeq 2500 as the sequencer. Molecular barcoding was employed in the preparation of TCR libraries, with unique molecular identifiers being used to normalize TCRbeta repertoire quantification. TCRdb's own reprocessing of the public reads used fastp at Q25 and MiXCR and kept productive beta chains. Each entry is one CDR3 protein sequence, shown with its most common DNA and genes. Here the sample has 500,000 to 650,000 distinct CDR3 sequences; approximately 13% occur a single time. About 2.2% of the sample is in the top ten clones. The sequence was obtained from a male patient younger than 18 who had a stem cell transplant for acute myeloid leukemia, so the T cells may come from the graft donor. The sequence is built from TRBV5-5 and TRBJ2-2, and TRBD1 aligns with 8 junction nucleotides. The sequenced sample was PBMCs, mostly from graft donor cells, obtained 360 days after TCRalphabeta/CD19-depleted stem cell transplant. For the CDR3, the sequence is CASSLDPGGATGELFF. The DNA sequence is as follows: TGTGCCAGCAGCTTGGATCCAGGGGGCGCGACCGGGGAGCTGTTTTTT.